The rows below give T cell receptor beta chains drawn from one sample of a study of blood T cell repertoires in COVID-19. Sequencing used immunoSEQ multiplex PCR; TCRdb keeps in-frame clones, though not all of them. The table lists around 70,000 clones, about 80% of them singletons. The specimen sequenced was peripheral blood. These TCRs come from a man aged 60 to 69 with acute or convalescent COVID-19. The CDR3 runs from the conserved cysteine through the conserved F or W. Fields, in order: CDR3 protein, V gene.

CDR3aa: CASSRTGLDTQYF
v_gene: TRBV10-2

CDR3aa: CASSPGIAGGFGSQYF
v_gene: TRBV3-1/TRBV3-2

CDR3aa: CATSRGGQGVSEQYF
v_gene: TRBV15

CDR3aa: CASIRAPSGANVLTF
v_gene: TRBV5-5

CDR3aa: CASSLRIAGGLYNEQFF
v_gene: TRBV5-1

CDR3aa: CASRATGENTEAFF
v_gene: TRBV2

CDR3aa: CAWSGGRLNTEAFF
v_gene: TRBV30

CDR3aa: CASSLSRGLLGTEAFF
v_gene: TRBV7-2

CDR3aa: CASSLVGGNQPQHF
v_gene: TRBV7-2

CDR3aa: CASSLGSGGTEAFF
v_gene: TRBV5-4

CDR3aa: CASSQVRGTGELFF
v_gene: TRBV3-1/TRBV3-2

CDR3aa: CASAHNSNQPQHF
v_gene: TRBV6-5

CDR3aa: CASSYFEQGFGGYTF
v_gene: TRBV6-2/TRBV6-3

CDR3aa: CASSQDFRGHNYGYTF
v_gene: TRBV4-3

CDR3aa: CSVRTPLQSEKLFF
v_gene: TRBV29-1

CDR3aa: CASSLSVTFSGNTIYF
v_gene: TRBV7-9

CDR3aa: CASSPESYYGYTF
v_gene: TRBV6-5

CDR3aa: CASSLTNRGTWQPQHF
v_gene: TRBV18

CDR3aa: CASSLTSATDTQYF
v_gene: TRBV5-4

CDR3aa: CASSRAGGYEQYF
v_gene: TRBV11-2

CDR3aa: CSASGAMRGLETQYF
v_gene: TRBV20-1

CDR3aa: CASSDIRGGTNYGYTF
v_gene: TRBV19

CDR3aa: CASSQDRDEKLFF
v_gene: TRBV2

CDR3aa: CASSSRGYTQYF
v_gene: TRBV11-3

CDR3aa: CAWSVGVKDSPLHF
v_gene: TRBV30

CDR3aa: CASSPGGPETQYF
v_gene: TRBV6-5

CDR3aa: CASSQPSALTGGLPGANVLTF
v_gene: TRBV4-1

CDR3aa: CASSPGTAGNTIYF
v_gene: TRBV10-2

CDR3aa: CASSLSRLGRYGYTF
v_gene: TRBV27

CDR3aa: CASRGAGGTEAFF
v_gene: TRBV19

CDR3aa: CASSSLAGGYGYTF
v_gene: TRBV7-2

CDR3aa: CASRERGLQPQYF
v_gene: TRBV19

CDR3aa: CASSPPGTNYGYTF
v_gene: TRBV18

CDR3aa: CATSSTRRGGQETQYF
v_gene: TRBV24-1

CDR3aa: CASSSPREINQPQHF
v_gene: TRBV6-5

CDR3aa: CASSAIGGTEAFF
v_gene: TRBV5-1

CDR3aa: CASSEGGRNYGYTF
v_gene: TRBV25-1

CDR3aa: CASSEALNTEAFF
v_gene: TRBV19

CDR3aa: CSARSGNGYTF
v_gene: TRBV20-1

CDR3aa: CASSTTLNTEAFF
v_gene: TRBV12-3/TRBV12-4

CDR3aa: CASSLGSQAKNEQFF
v_gene: TRBV7-9

CDR3aa: CASSRQGAPGANVLTF
v_gene: TRBV9

CDR3aa: CASSLGQDGNTIYF
v_gene: TRBV5-1

CDR3aa: CASSQIITGGYGYTF
v_gene: TRBV4-3

CDR3aa: CASSLFGPSSYEQYF
v_gene: TRBV7-2

CDR3aa: CASSQEPGLAGGPSYNEQFF
v_gene: TRBV4-3